This TCR beta chain was profiled in a study of CD4 T cells in relation to SARS-CoV-2 and coronaviruses. General study results and limits: SARS-CoV-2-driven expansion was significantly weaker in crossreactive than monoreactive clones.

V was pared by 3 bases and J by 1 base, with 12 bases between. Per germline, CDR1 LNHDA and CDR2 SQIVND (reference sequence). CDR3 length: 15 residues. With regard to this clone: Its antigen remains unknown.

Clones were read by immunoSEQ multiplex PCR, and TCRdb kept only the in-frame ones, dropping some. The data contain about 54,000 clones, about 91% of them singletons. The rearrangement links TRBV19 to TRBJ2-5; D is tentatively TRBD1 or TRBD2 (5 bases each). Sequencing was performed on naive CD4+ T cells from PBMCs. Subset reported: naive CD4+ T cells isolated by negative enrichment. The origin of this receptor is an adult with COVID-19. CDR3: CASSIGTIGQETQYF. The CDR3 DNA sequence: TGTGCCAGTAGTATCGGGACCATAGGCCAAGAGACCCAGTACTTC. Supplemented by reference TRBV19 and TRBJ2-5, the full variable domain reads DGGITQSPKYLFRKEGQNVTLSCEQNLNHDAMYWYRQDPGQGLRLIYYSQIVNDFQKGDIAEGYSVSREKKESFPLTVTSAQKNPTAFYLCASSIGTIGQETQYFGPGTRLLVL.